A selection of T cell receptor beta chains follows, all from one sample in a study of post-analysis software for immune sequencing data. TCRdb called the PCR reads again in MiXCR, with one record for every CDR3 protein. The data show around 200,000 distinct CDR3 sequences, 29% seen once. The source material was blood. The origin of the receptors is a girl under 18 with multiple sclerosis. The conserved cysteine and the conserved F or W are not part of the CDR3 here. The order of the fields is J gene, D gene, V gene, CDR3 protein. A D gene is named only where the DNA matches it firmly.

>TRBJ2-4|TRBD1|TRBV20-1
SARRQGGTDIQY
>TRBJ1-2|NA|TRBV13
ASSPPGGYT
>TRBJ1-5|NA|TRBV20-1
SARDQWGGNQPQH
>TRBJ2-1|NA|TRBV7-2
ASSLGYYNEQF
>TRBJ2-7|NA|TRBV7-2
ASSPKFAYEQY
>TRBJ2-3|NA|TRBV6-5
ASSYADTQY
>TRBJ2-1|NA|TRBV12-3/TRBV12-4
ASSPHVLWDFRGNEQF
>TRBJ2-1|NA|TRBV27
ASSLYERAHEQF
>TRBJ2-7|NA|TRBV7-2
ASSRSGDYEQY
>TRBJ1-1|NA|TRBV5-1
ASSLKGGRDTEAF
>TRBJ2-7|NA|TRBV28
ASHGPTYEQY
>TRBJ2-3|NA|TRBV11-2
ASSLFEADTQY
>TRBJ2-1|NA|TRBV7-9
ASSDRIGREQF
>TRBJ2-5|NA|TRBV7-9
ASSPPGASGVETQY
>TRBJ2-7|TRBD2|TRBV5-1
ASSVIAGGPYNEQY
>TRBJ2-7|TRBD1|TRBV5-1
ASSSQGSSGEQY
>TRBJ1-4|TRBD1|TRBV29-1
GVSETGASNEKLF
>TRBJ2-7|TRBD2|TRBV20-1
SAQTSTHYEQY
>TRBJ2-3|TRBD2|TRBV5-1
ASRRQPPGLAGGTDTQY
>TRBJ2-7|NA|TRBV4-1
ASSQQDSSTGNSYEQY
>TRBJ2-2|NA|TRBV5-1
ASSPSWTGELF
>NA|NA|TRBV3-1
ASSPPGGSHEQY